A single sample gave rise to the 20 T cell receptor beta chains below, sequenced in a study of blood T cells in healthy people across ages. Alongside a J-beta primer mix, a sample-barcoded 5' primer served in a second PCR lasting about 7 to 12 cycles. TCRdb fed the 5' RACE reads into MiXCR, producing one record per CDR3 protein. The sample has around 1,700,000 distinct CDR3 sequences, about 30% seen once. Material for sequencing was blood. These receptors all come from a woman aged 25 to 39 in good health.

The rearrangement links TRBV10-3 to TRBJ2-1; 11 bases agree with TRBD2. CDR3 size: 15 residues. Germline V gene sequence: CDR1 ENHRY, CDR2 SYGVKD. The trim removed 4 bases at V and 1 base at J, leaving 0 bases unmatched. CDR3 amino acids: CAISASGRSYNEQFF. Written as DNA, the CDR3 is TGTGCCATCAGTGCTAGCGGGAGGTCCTACAATGAGCAGTTCTTC.

Written as DNA, the CDR3 is TGTGCCTGGAGTGAATGGGGTCAGCCCCAGCATTTT. It yields the protein CAWSEWGQPQHF. The gene calls are TRBV30 and TRBJ1-5; D remains unclear. The germline V gene has CDR1 GTSNPN and CDR2 SVGIG (reference sequence). The CDR3 covers 12 residues. V lost 1 base to trimming and J lost 6 bases, with 7 bases between them.

A few counts support this clonotype. The V and J genes are TRBV7-2 and TRBJ2-7, with D unresolved. CDR1 SGHTA and CDR2 FQGNSA come from the germline V gene. V lost 5 bases to trimming and J lost 2 bases, with 16 bases between them. The CDR3 is 15 residues long. CDR3 sequence (DNA): TGTGCCAGCAGCGGCCGGATGATCTCGGCCTACGAGCAGTACTTC. It codes for CASSGRMISAYEQYF.

This clonotype turned up a few times. Since a much larger clone is just one base distant, this may be a read error. CDR3 nucleotide sequence: TGTGCCAGCTTACTAGTGGGGAGCTACGAGCAGTACTTC. It codes for CASLLVGSYEQYF. The chain recombines TRBV7-2 with TRBJ2-7; the D gene is possibly TRBD2 (5 bases). The CDR3 covers 13 residues. Germline CDR1 reads SGHTA; CDR2 reads FQGNSA. Trimming shortened V by 8 bases and J by 3 bases, and 14 bases separated the two germline ends.

This clonotype occurred many times. The chain joins TRBV12-3 or TRBV12-4 to TRBJ2-1; no firm D call. The CDR3 extends over 14 amino acids. V was pared by 6 bases and J by 4 bases, with 13 bases between. The CDR3 coding sequence is TGTGCCAGCAGGAGATCCGGGCTGTACAATGAGCAGTTCTTC. The encoded protein is CASRRSGLYNEQFF.

V is TRBV18 and J is TRBJ2-1; 9 bases fit TRBD1. The germline gives CDR1 KGHSH, CDR2 LQKENI. With V trimmed by 3 bases and J by 6 bases, 9 bases remained unmatched. This CDR3 region has 16 residues. The CDR3 is CASSPGTGRLGNEQFF. Written as DNA, the CDR3 is TGTGCCAGCTCACCGGGGACAGGGCGACTGGGCAATGAGCAGTTCTTC.

As concerns this clonotype: This likely comes from a read error, as the CDR3 has no conserved phenylalanine or tryptophan at its end. The chain has TRBV5-5 and TRBJ2-7; D unclear. CDR1 is SGHKS and CDR2 is YYEKEE in the germline V gene (reference sequence). V was cut by 1 base and J by 0 bases, with 8 bases left in between. The CDR3 runs 14 residues. CDR3 DNA sequence: TGTGCCAGCAGCTTGATCTCGAACTCCTACGAGCAGTACATC. Translation: CASSLISNSYEQYI.

This clonotype appeared many times. This sequence joins TRBV27 and TRBJ2-7; tentatively, D is TRBD1 (6 bases). Trimming took 4 bases from V and 5 from J, leaving 15 bases between them. Germline loops: CDR1 MNHEY, CDR2 SMNVEV (reference sequence). CDR3 length: 14 residues. The CDR3 coding sequence is TGTGCCAGCAGTTACCTGACAGGCGACCACGAGCAGTACTTC. This sequence encodes CASSYLTGDHEQYF.

This clonotype was recorded a few times. The chain is built from TRBV7-9 and TRBJ2-2, with no clear D. This CDR3 is 14 amino acids long. Germline V lookup: CDR1 SEHNR, CDR2 FQNEAQ (reference sequence). V dropped 2 bases and J dropped 3 bases, with 7 bases sitting between them. Here the CDR3 DNA reads TGTGCCAGCAGCTTAAAGAGAGACACCGGGGAGCTGTTTTTT. Amino acid sequence: CASSLKRDTGELFF. The variable domain in full, with the rest retrieved from reference TRBV7-9 and TRBJ2-2, is DTGVSQNPRHKITKRGQNVTFRCDPISEHNRLYWYRQTLGQGPEFLTYFQNEAQLEKSRLLSDRFSAERPKGSFSTLEIQRTEQGDSAMYLCASSLKRDTGELFFGEGSRLTVL.

This chain connects TRBV6-2 or TRBV6-3 to TRBJ1-1; D not resolved. CDR3 length: 13 residues. The V end was cut by 4 bases, the J end by 3 bases, with 9 bases between. CDR1 is MNHEY and CDR2 is SVGEGT in the germline V gene. Here the CDR3 reads CASSFYAYTEAFF. CDR3 nucleotides: TGTGCCAGCAGTTTTTACGCCTACACTGAAGCTTTCTTT.

This clonotype was observed at least ten times. The rearrangement links TRBV12-3 or TRBV12-4 to TRBJ2-6, with 7 nucleotides matching TRBD1. After removal of 6 bases from V and 7 bases from J, the junction contained 9 bases not matched to a gene. The CDR3 sequence is 15 residues long. CDR3 sequence: CASSPTGLDANVLTF. The DNA of the CDR3 is TGTGCCAGCAGCCCGACAGGGTTGGATGCCAACGTCCTGACTTTC.

This clonotype was detected ten times or more. The chain links TRBV7-3 to TRBJ2-6; the D gene could be TRBD1 or TRBD2 (5 bases each). V was pared by 5 bases and J by 0 bases, with 14 bases between. The CDR3 contains 17 residues. Germline V lookup: CDR1 SGHTA, CDR2 FQGTGA. The CDR3: CASSEFGAHSGANVLTF. CDR3 nucleotide sequence: TGTGCCAGCAGCGAATTCGGGGCTCACTCTGGGGCCAACGTCCTGACTTTC.

This clonotype was detected many times. The junction shows a germline mismatch at one end, possibly a read error. The rearrangement links TRBV5-1 to TRBJ2-7; D unclear. CDR1 is SGHRS and CDR2 is YFSETQ in the germline V gene. This CDR3 is 11 amino acids long. The CDR3 sequence is CASSLYYEQYF. The CDR3 DNA reads TGTGCCAGCAGCCTCTACTACGAGCAGTACTTC.

The V gene is TRBV5-1, the J gene TRBJ2-5; D remains unclear. This CDR3 is 14 amino acids long. In germline, CDR1 is SGHRS, CDR2 YFSETQ. Trimming removed 2 bases at V and 1 base at J, with 9 bases between. The CDR3 protein is CASSLSPPQETQYF. The CDR3 nucleotides are TGCGCCAGCAGCTTATCCCCACCCCAAGAGACCCAGTACTTC.

This clonotype was observed many times. The chain employs TRBV12-3 or TRBV12-4 and TRBJ2-7; TRBD1 agrees at 7 bases. V shed 0 bases and J 0 bases; nucleotides not matched to a gene: 2. The CDR3 runs 15 residues. The CDR3 coding sequence is TGTGCCAGCAGTTTAGCGGGACAGCGCTCCTACGAGCAGTACTTC. The encoded protein is CASSLAGQRSYEQYF.

Remarks on this clonotype: Its ends do not fully match the called genes, so a read error is possible. This chain links TRBV5-1 with TRBJ2-1; TRBD1 agrees at 12 bases. CDR1 SGHRS and CDR2 YFSETQ come from the germline V gene. The CDR3 is made up of 15 amino acids. CDR3 DNA: TGCGCCAGCAGCCCCCAGGGACAGGGGGCCAATGGGCAGTTCTTC. It encodes CASSPQGQGANGQFF.

The chain uses TRBV10-3 and TRBJ1-6, with 10 bases fitting TRBD1. Germline V CDR1 and CDR2: ENHRY, SYGVKD. CDR3 length: 13 amino acids. V shed 10 bases, J shed 8 bases, and the junction held 5 bases outside the gene matches. As DNA, the CDR3 is TGTGCCACCTCCGGGACAGGGGATTCACCCCTCCACTTT. Residues: CATSGTGDSPLHF.

This clonotype occurred a few times. The J gene is TRBJ1-5, the V gene TRBV28, with D maybe TRBD1 (5 bases). Germline V gene data show CDR1 as MDHEN and CDR2 as SYDVKM. This CDR3 is built from 15 residues. Trimming shortened V by 8 bases and J by 1 base, and 15 bases separated the two germline ends. CDR3 bases: TGTGCCAGCCACCTGGGGCTGATGAGCAATCAGCCCCAGCATTTT. This translates into CASHLGLMSNQPQHF.

This clonotype was observed a handful of times. The V gene is TRBV5-1, the J gene TRBJ2-3, with 7 nucleotides matching TRBD1. V lost 4 bases and J lost 6; bases outside the gene matches: 5. The V gene's germline CDR1 is SGHRS and CDR2 YFSETQ. The CDR3 consists of 13 residues. In DNA, the CDR3 is TGCGCCAGCAGCCCCGGGACAGAGGATACGCAGTATTTT. Residues: CASSPGTEDTQYF.

V is TRBV2 and J is TRBJ1-4, with a weak D call TRBD1 (5 bases). Germline CDR1 reads SNHLY; CDR2 reads FYNNEI. The CDR3 consists of 14 residues. The germline V and J ends were trimmed by 6 bases and 3 bases, with 11 bases remaining between them. The CDR3 nucleotides read TGTGCCAGCAGGGCCGGGACCCCTAATGAAAAACTGTTTTTT. It specifies CASRAGTPNEKLFF.